Below are 25 T cell receptor beta chains sequenced from a single sample in a study of blood T cell repertoires in COVID-19. Produced via immunoSEQ multiplex PCR; TCRdb's table is partial and in-frame only. The sample carries some 250,000 clones, just under 90% recorded once. The sequenced sample consisted of PBMCs or T cells enriched from blood (not recorded which). All receptors come from a woman aged 25 to 39 with acute COVID-19.

A word on this clone: Other nucleotide sequences from this sample produce the same CDR3. The gene calls are TRBV6-5 and TRBJ1-1; 9 bases agree with TRBD1. CDR1 MNHEY and CDR2 SVGAGI come from the germline V gene. The trim removed 7 bases at V and 5 bases at J, leaving 8 bases unmatched. The CDR3 loop spans 14 amino acids. The CDR3 sequence is CASTPGQGWTEAFF. DNA for the CDR3: TGTGCCAGCACCCCTGGACAGGGGTGGACTGAAGCTTTCTTT.

The rearrangement links TRBV10-1 to TRBJ1-2; D remains unclear. The CDR3 length is 15 residues. Germline values: CDR1 WNHNN, CDR2 SYGVQD (reference sequence). With 6 bases removed from V and 7 bases from J, the gap between germline ends came to 21 bases. CDR3 DNA: TGCGCCAGCAGGTTTTCAACGAACCTACGTGGTGGCTACACCTTC. Its protein product is CASRFSTNLRGGYTF.

The chain employs TRBV9 and TRBJ2-3; weak D call: TRBD2 (7 bases). Trimming shortened V by 3 bases and J by 4 bases, and 18 bases separated the two germline ends. CDR3 length: 16 amino acids. Germline assignment: CDR1 SGDLS and CDR2 YYNGEE. The CDR3 DNA follows: TGTGCCAGCAGCGCCAGGAGGAGGGGGGGGCCAGATACGCAGTATTTT. Protein sequence: CASSARRRGGPDTQYF.

This chain connects TRBV7-6 to TRBJ2-1, with D possibly TRBD1 on 6 matching bases. Trimming removed 1 base from V and 5 bases from J, with 9 bases in between. CDR3 size: 14 residues. Germline assignment: CDR1 SGHVS and CDR2 FNYEAQ. CDR3 region: CASSLVPGDNEQFF. The DNA for the CDR3 is TGTGCCAGCAGCTTAGTCCCAGGGGACAATGAGCAGTTCTTC.

V gene TRBV28 combines with J gene TRBJ2-7, with 8 bases aligning to TRBD2. Trimming removed 7 bases from V and 2 bases from J; junction bases left unmatched: 10. Germline CDR1 MDHEN, CDR2 SYDVKM. This CDR3 contains 15 residues. The CDR3 protein is CASNSGTSTTYEQYF. The CDR3 DNA reads TGTGCCAGCAACTCCGGGACTAGTACGACCTACGAGCAGTACTTC. The variable domain in full, completed from reference TRBV28 and TRBJ2-7, reads DVKVTQSSRYLVKRTGEKVFLECVQDMDHENMFWYRQDPGLGLRLIYFSYDVKMKEKGDIPEGYSVSREKKERFSLILESASTNQTSMYLCASNSGTSTTYEQYFGPGTRLTVT.

In nucleotides, the CDR3 is TGCGCCAGCAGTGAGGCGGGACAGTGGGTCGAGCAGTACTTC. Encoded protein: CASSEAGQWVEQYF. This chain connects TRBV10-1 to TRBJ2-7; D possibly corresponds to TRBD1 (7 bases). V lost 2 bases and J 6 bases, leaving 14 bases between the germline ends. The CDR3 sequence is 14 residues long. Germline CDR1 WNHNN, CDR2 SYGVQD (reference sequence).

This chain joins TRBV7-6 and TRBJ2-7; 8 bases line up with TRBD1. Germline CDR1 and CDR2: SGHVS and FNYEAQ. V shed 5 bases and J 3 bases; nucleotides not matched to a gene: 3. CDR3 length equals 13 residues. The CDR3 sequence: CASSPTGGYEQYF. CDR3 bases: TGTGCCAGCAGCCCCACAGGGGGCTACGAGCAGTACTTC.

The chain links TRBV4-1 to TRBJ1-5, with D unresolved. Germline CDR1 reads MGHRA; CDR2 reads YSYEKL. V was pared by 1 base and J by 1 base, with 11 bases between. The CDR3 contains 16 residues. DNA for the CDR3: TGCGCCAGCAGCCAAGTGAGGACGGGAAGCAATCAGCCCCAGCATTTT. This encodes CASSQVRTGSNQPQHF.

The chain employs TRBV25-1 and TRBJ2-2; 11 bases fit TRBD1. This CDR3 spans 18 amino acids. The junction had 10 bases not matched to a gene; V was cut back by 4 bases and J by 3 bases. Germline CDR1 is MGHDK and CDR2 is SYGVNS. CDR3 DNA: TGTGCCAGCAGTGGGACGGGACAGGGGGTCTATGACACCGGGGAGCTGTTTTTT. This sequence encodes CASSGTGQGVYDTGELFF.

The rearrangement links TRBV27 to TRBJ2-1; TRBD2 matches at 8 bases. Germline CDR1 and CDR2: MNHEY and SMNVEV (reference sequence). Trimming cost V 6 bases and J 6 bases; bases outside gene matches: 13. The length of the CDR3 is 16 residues. CDR3 coding DNA: TGTGCCAGCAGAAGAGCCGGGACTAGTTTTGTCAATGAGCAGTTCTTC. Translated: CASRRAGTSFVNEQFF.

This chain connects TRBV5-1 to TRBJ1-6; 7 nucleotides match TRBD1. Trimming cost V 4 bases and J 4 bases; bases outside gene matches: 5. CDR3 length equals 15 residues. The germline CDR1 and CDR2 sequences are SGHRS and YFSETQ. CDR3 loop: CASSGTGAYNSPLHF. DNA of the CDR3: TGCGCCAGCAGCGGTACAGGGGCGTATAATTCACCCCTCCACTTT.

The chain joins TRBV5-1 to TRBJ2-1; a possible D gene is TRBD1 (6 bases). Germline V gene lookup returns CDR1 SGHRS and CDR2 YFSETQ. The CDR3 consists of 15 residues. V was cut by 0 bases and J by 6 bases, with 13 bases left in between. The CDR3 DNA follows: TGCGCCAGCAGCTTGGGGCAGGGGTATGCCAATGAGCAGTTCTTC. This sequence encodes CASSLGQGYANEQFF.

This rearrangement joins TRBV18 to TRBJ1-4; TRBD1 aligns across 7 bases. The V and J ends lost 3 bases and 4 bases, in that order; junction bases with no gene match: 8. The germline V gene encodes CDR1 KGHSH and CDR2 LQKENI. The length of the CDR3 is 16 residues. The DNA for the CDR3 is TGTGCCAGCTCACCCGCTTCGGACAGGTTTAATGAAAAACTGTTTTTT. Protein product: CASSPASDRFNEKLFF.

The rearrangement links TRBV5-1 to TRBJ1-4; D possibly corresponds to TRBD1 (6 bases). V lost 0 bases to trimming and J lost 7 bases, with 13 bases between them. CDR1 and CDR2 (germline): SGHRS, YFSETQ. This CDR3 contains 15 residues. In nucleotides, the CDR3 is TGCGCCAGCAGCTTGGTTTCAGGGGTGGGTGAAAAACTGTTTTTT. It codes for CASSLVSGVGEKLFF.

The chain recombines TRBV4-1 with TRBJ2-7; D is perhaps TRBD2 (5 bases). Germline CDR1 is MGHRA and CDR2 is YSYEKL. The CDR3 runs to 15 residues. Trimming left V 4 bases short and J 0 bases short, with 13 bases between. The CDR3 DNA follows: TGCGCCAGCAGCCGAAGTTTGGGGAGCTCCTACGAGCAGTACTTC. This gives the protein CASSRSLGSSYEQYF.

The rearrangement uses TRBV10-3 and TRBJ2-7; maybe TRBD2 (5 bases). This CDR3 region has 15 residues. Trimming removed 0 bases at V and 1 base at J, with 10 bases between. Germline-derived CDR1 and CDR2 are ENHRY and SYGVKD. The CDR3 DNA reads TGTGCCATCAGTGAGTCGTTGACGGGATCCTACGAGCAGTACTTC. Translated, it gives CAISESLTGSYEQYF.

The rearrangement joins TRBV27 to TRBJ2-1; weak D call: TRBD2 (6 bases). This CDR3 is 13 amino acids long. Germline CDR1 MNHEY, CDR2 SMNVEV (reference sequence). Trimming removed 3 bases from V and 6 bases from J, with 9 bases in between. The CDR3, as DNA: TGTGCCAGCAGTTTTGGAGGGGTCAATGAGCAGTTCTTC. This encodes CASSFGGVNEQFF.

The chain has TRBV10-1 and TRBJ2-1, with TRBD2 matching 12 bases. V lost 0 bases and J lost 9; bases outside the gene matches: 3. The germline V gene encodes CDR1 WNHNN and CDR2 SYGVQD (reference sequence). This CDR3 is 15 amino acids long. The CDR3 nucleotides read TGCGCCAGCAGTGAGTCCTCTAGCGGGGGGGGTGAGCAGTTCTTC. Amino acid sequence: CASSESSSGGGEQFF.

Here the CDR3 DNA reads TGCAGCGTGGCCCGAGGGGGGGTTGAAGTCCCCTACGAGCAGTACTTC. As protein: CSVARGGVEVPYEQYF. The chain employs TRBV29-1 and TRBJ2-7, with D maybe TRBD2 (7 bases). CDR3 length equals 16 residues. Germline V gene sequence: CDR1 SQVTM, CDR2 ANQGSEA. V lost 6 bases and J 2 bases, leaving 23 bases between the germline ends.

The chain combines TRBV5-4 with TRBJ2-6, with D unclear. Germline loops: CDR1 SGHNT, CDR2 YYREEE (reference sequence). Trimming left V 3 bases short and J 1 base short, with 8 bases between. The CDR3 is made up of 15 amino acids. The CDR3 DNA is TGTGCCAGCAGCTCACCGAGGTCTGGGGCCAACGTCCTGACTTTC. Translating it yields CASSSPRSGANVLTF. The full variable domain, rest sourced from reference TRBV5-4 and TRBJ2-6, is ETGVTQSPTHLIKTRGQQVTLRCSSQSGHNTVSWYQQALGQGPQFIFQYYREEENGRGNFPPRFSGLQFPNYSSELNVNALELDDSALYLCASSSPRSGANVLTFGAGSRLTVL.

The gene calls are TRBV6-5 and TRBJ2-7, with TRBD2 matching over 7 bases. V lost 0 bases and J lost 3; bases outside the gene matches: 5. CDR1 MNHEY and CDR2 SVGAGI come from the germline V gene. This CDR3 is built from 15 residues. The CDR3 DNA is TGTGCCAGCAGTTACTCGAAGGGACTACACTACGAGCAGTACTTC. This translates into CASSYSKGLHYEQYF.

The rearrangement links TRBV3-1 (or the pseudogene TRBV3-2) to TRBJ1-1; the D gene is possibly TRBD1 (5 bases). CDR3 size: 14 residues. Trimming pared 3 bases from V and 5 bases from J, leaving 13 bases between. Germline values: CDR1 LGHDT, CDR2 YNNKEL (reference sequence). The CDR3 reads CASSHGFGGTEAFF. As DNA, the CDR3 is TGTGCCAGCAGCCACGGTTTTGGGGGGACTGAAGCTTTCTTT.

This chain connects TRBV7-2 to TRBJ1-6; TRBD1 agrees at 12 bases. The CDR3 spans 17 residues. Unmatched junction bases numbered 6, after V lost 5 bases and J lost 4 bases. Germline V gene lookup returns CDR1 SGHTA and CDR2 FQGNSA. In DNA, the CDR3 is TGTGCCAGCAGCCCGGGGACAGGGGGCGAATATAATTCACCCCTCCACTTT. Translating gives CASSPGTGGEYNSPLHF. The whole variable domain, remainder taken from reference TRBV7-2 and TRBJ1-6, is GAGVSQSPSNKVTEKGKDVELRCDPISGHTALYWYRQSLGQGLEFLIYFQGNSAPDKSGLPSDRFSAERTGGSVSTLTIQRTQQEDSAVYLCASSPGTGGEYNSPLHFGNGTRLTVT.

V gene TRBV15 combines with J gene TRBJ2-5, with D uncertain. V lost 1 base, J lost 2 bases, and 5 bases lay in between. The CDR3 runs 13 residues. Germline V gives CDR1 LNHNV, CDR2 YYDKDF (reference sequence). DNA for the CDR3: TGTGCCACCAGCAGAGCGGGTCAAGAGACCCAGTACTTC. Encoded protein: CATSRAGQETQYF.

This chain joins TRBV29-1 and TRBJ1-4; D gene uncertain. With 7 bases removed from V and 8 bases from J, the gap between germline ends came to 20 bases. Germline V CDR1 and CDR2: SQVTM, ANQGSEA. CDR3 length: 14 residues. CDR3: CSAWTRRENEKLFF. As DNA, the CDR3 is TGCAGCGCCTGGACCCGGCGGGAAAACGAAAAACTGTTTTTT. Using reference TRBV29-1 and TRBJ1-4 for the parts outside the CDR3, the full variable domain is SAVISQKPSRDICQRGTSLTIQCQVDSQVTMMFWYRQQPGQSLTLIATANQGSEATYESGFVIDKFPISRPNLTFSTLTVSNMSPEDSSIYLCSAWTRRENEKLFFGSGTQLSVL.